This TCR beta chain emerged from a study of blood T cell repertoires in COVID-19. Generated by immunoSEQ multiplex PCR, the TCRdb table keeps only in-frame clones and is missing some. The sample carries about 95,000 clones, roughly nine tenths recorded once. During active infection, Seattle patients enrolled and were then monitored through disease. The sequence came from a man in his forties or fifties with COVID-19, enrolled during active disease. Sequenced input: peripheral blood.

The CDR3 spells CASSTYQGKDGYTF. In DNA, the CDR3 is TGTGCCAGCAGTACCTACCAGGGTAAGGATGGCTACACCTTC. This sequence joins TRBV28 and TRBJ1-2; TRBD1 might be the D (5 bases). The CDR3 is 14 amino acids. The germline V and J ends were trimmed by 5 bases and 6 bases, with 16 bases remaining between them. From germline, CDR1 is MDHEN and CDR2 SYDVKM.